The next 13 T cell receptor beta chains were all read from a single sample in a study of blood T cell repertoires in COVID-19. Data came from immunoSEQ multiplex PCR; TCRdb stores just in-frame clones and leaves some out. The table has 200,000 or so clones, about 87% seen once. Specimen: peripheral blood. Receptors were obtained from a man aged 25 to 40 with COVID-19, enrolled during active disease.

This chain connects TRBV27 to TRBJ2-1; D perhaps matches TRBD1 (6 bases). V lost 5 bases, J lost 9 bases, and 23 bases lay in between. The CDR3 contains 16 residues. Germline lookup yields CDR1 MNHEY and CDR2 SMNVEV (reference sequence). The DNA for the CDR3 is TGTGCCAGCAGTCCGCTGACAGGTTTCCCATCTAGTGAGCAGTTCTTC. It specifies CASSPLTGFPSSEQFF.

V is TRBV28 and J is TRBJ2-5, with 10 bases matching TRBD2. The CDR3 has 20 residues. V gave up 4 bases and J gave up 5 bases; unmatched junction bases: 22. Germline V gives CDR1 MDHEN, CDR2 SYDVKM. The CDR3 spells CASSSNMGAGGPTERETQYF. CDR3 DNA sequence: TGTGCCAGCAGTTCAAACATGGGAGCGGGAGGGCCGACGGAGCGGGAGACCCAGTACTTC.

The chain has TRBV7-9 and TRBJ2-7; D perhaps matches TRBD2 (6 bases). Deletions cut 1 base from V and 7 bases from J, with 17 bases between. The CDR3 has 15 residues. Per the germline V gene, CDR1 is SEHNR and CDR2 is FQNEAQ (reference sequence). The CDR3 here is CASSLGTGGGREQYF. CDR3 DNA: TGTGCCAGCAGCTTAGGGACTGGCGGAGGGAGGGAGCAGTACTTC. Full variable domain (missing parts from reference TRBV7-9 and TRBJ2-7): DTGVSQNPRHKITKRGQNVTFRCDPISEHNRLYWYRQTLGQGPEFLTYFQNEAQLEKSRLLSDRFSAERPKGSFSTLEIQRTEQGDSAMYLCASSLGTGGGREQYFGPGTRLTVT.

The chain uses TRBV20-1 and TRBJ1-2; D gene uncertain. CDR1 and CDR2 from the germline V gene are DFQATT and SNEGSKA (reference sequence). V was cut by 5 bases and J by 7 bases, with 8 bases left in between. CDR3 length: 10 amino acids. In nucleotides, the CDR3 is TGCAGTGCTCCCAGTGGTGGCTACACCTTC. This codes for CSAPSGGYTF.

V usage is TRBV7-9 and J usage is TRBJ1-1; unclear D gene. V was cut by 4 bases and J by 3 bases, with 6 bases left in between. In germline, CDR1 is SEHNR, CDR2 FQNEAQ (reference sequence). The CDR3 runs 12 residues. Here the CDR3 reads CASSSQYTEAFF. The CDR3 DNA is TGTGCCAGCAGCTCACAGTACACTGAAGCTTTCTTT.

The rearrangement uses TRBV7-2 and TRBJ2-3, with D possibly being TRBD2 (5 bases). The CDR3 length is 17 residues. Trimming shortened V by 5 bases and J by 5 bases, and 23 bases separated the two germline ends. Looked up from germline, CDR1 is SGHTA and CDR2 is FQGNSA. DNA of the CDR3: TGTGCCAGCAGCATGGGTCCCGGCGGGTCTCCCGTAGATACGCAGTATTTT. It specifies CASSMGPGGSPVDTQYF. Based on the CDR3 plus reference TRBV7-2 and TRBJ2-3, the full variable domain is GAGVSQSPSNKVTEKGKDVELRCDPISGHTALYWYRQSLGQGLEFLIYFQGNSAPDKSGLPSDRFSAERTGGSVSTLTIQRTQQEDSAVYLCASSMGPGGSPVDTQYFGPGTRLTVL.

The chain couples TRBV6-6 to TRBJ1-1; 7 positions agree with TRBD1. CDR1 is MNHNY, CDR2 SVGAGI, per germline (reference sequence). CDR3 length: 15 residues. After removal of 7 bases from V and 5 bases from J, the junction contained 13 bases not matched to a gene. CDR3 loop: CASNSGTAAGTEAFF. In DNA, the CDR3 is TGTGCCAGCAACTCCGGGACAGCGGCGGGGACTGAAGCTTTCTTT.

This rearrangement joins TRBV29-1 to TRBJ1-2; D might be TRBD1 (5 bases). Germline assignment: CDR1 SQVTM and CDR2 ANQGSEA. This CDR3 contains 12 residues. Trimming left V 3 bases short and J 3 bases short, with 8 bases between. CDR3 coding DNA: TGCAGCGTTGATACAGGTCACTATGGCTACACCTTC. Translated, it gives CSVDTGHYGYTF.

The chain is built from TRBV6-5 and TRBJ2-4; 11 bases are shared with TRBD1. Trimming at V came to 4 bases and at J to 7 bases, leaving 6 bases not matched to a gene. The CDR3 consists of 15 residues. CDR1 is MNHEY and CDR2 is SVGAGI in the germline V gene. The CDR3 sequence: CASSLTGTGGNIQYF. The CDR3 DNA sequence: TGTGCCAGCAGTTTAACCGGGACAGGGGGTAACATTCAGTACTTC.

The chain joins TRBV6-5 to TRBJ1-1; TRBD1 aligns across 7 bases. The CDR3 is 14 residues long. V lost 5 bases and J lost 5; bases outside the gene matches: 8. The V gene's germline CDR1 is MNHEY and CDR2 SVGAGI. CDR3 sequence: CASSLQGSWTEAFF. The CDR3 DNA sequence: TGTGCCAGCAGTCTACAGGGGTCGTGGACTGAAGCTTTCTTT.

The rearrangement uses TRBV9 and TRBJ1-2, with TRBD1 matching 7 bases. CDR1 is SGDLS and CDR2 is YYNGEE in the germline V gene. The junction had 6 bases not matched to a gene; V was cut back by 3 bases and J by 4 bases. This CDR3 has 14 residues. Here the CDR3 DNA reads TGTGCCAGCAGCGCAGTGGGACAGAGCTATGGCTACACCTTC. It encodes CASSAVGQSYGYTF. The variable domain in full, completed from reference TRBV9 and TRBJ1-2, reads DSGVTQTPKHLITATGQRVTLRCSPRSGDLSVYWYQQSLDQGLQFLIQYYNGEERAKGNILERFSAQQFPDLHSELNLSSLELGDSALYFCASSAVGQSYGYTFGSGTRLTVV.

The count of this clone is one. The chain is built from TRBV7-3 and TRBJ2-2; no clear D. V was clipped by 5 bases and J by 2 bases, with 12 bases between them. Per the germline V gene, CDR1 is SGHTA and CDR2 is FQGTGA. The CDR3 consists of 15 residues. CDR3: CASSPVGPNTGELFF. The DNA of the CDR3 is TGTGCCAGCAGCCCCGTTGGGCCCAACACCGGGGAGCTGTTTTTT.

The rearrangement uses TRBV7-9 and TRBJ1-2; 8 bases fit TRBD1. Germline lookup yields CDR1 SEHNR and CDR2 FQNEAQ (reference sequence). CDR3 length equals 12 residues. Trimming removed 3 bases from V and 8 bases from J; junction bases left unmatched: 2. The CDR3 DNA reads TGTGCCAGCAGCTTCGGACAGGGCGGCTACACCTTC. Protein: CASSFGQGGYTF.